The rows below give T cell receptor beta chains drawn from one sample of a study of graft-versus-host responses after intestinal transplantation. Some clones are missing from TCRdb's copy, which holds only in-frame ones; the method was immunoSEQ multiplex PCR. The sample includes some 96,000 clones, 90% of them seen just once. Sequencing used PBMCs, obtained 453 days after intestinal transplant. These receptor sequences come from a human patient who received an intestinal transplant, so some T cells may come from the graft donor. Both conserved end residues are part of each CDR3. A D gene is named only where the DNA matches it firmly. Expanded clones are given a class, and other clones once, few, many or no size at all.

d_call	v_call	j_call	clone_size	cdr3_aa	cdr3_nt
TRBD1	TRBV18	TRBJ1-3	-	CASSVQGVTGNTIYF	TGTGCCAGCTCAGTCCAGGGGGTAACTGGAAACACCATATATTTT
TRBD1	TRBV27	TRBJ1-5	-	CASSFPTPRTYGQVVPNSNQPQHF	TGTGCCAGCAGTTTCCCCACCCCGAGAACTTACGGACAGGTTGTCCCCAATAGCAATCAGCCCCAGCATTTT
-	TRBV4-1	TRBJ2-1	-	CASSQVGRELHNEQFF	TGCGCCAGCAGCCAAGTTGGCAGGGAACTCCACAATGAGCAGTTCTTC
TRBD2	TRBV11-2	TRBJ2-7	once	CASSLSQRGGNEQYF	TGTGCCAGCAGCTTAAGTCAGCGGGGGGGCAACGAGCAGTACTTC
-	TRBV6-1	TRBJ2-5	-	CASSPTVGIKETQYF	TGTGCCAGCTCTCCGACCGTAGGCATAAAAGAGACCCAGTACTTC
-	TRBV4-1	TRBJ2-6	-	CASSQERWGAYNVLTF	TGCGCCAGCAGCCAAGAGCGTTGGGGGGCGTACAACGTCCTGACTTTC
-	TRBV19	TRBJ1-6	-	CASTSSTGTSKNSPLHF	TGTGCCAGTACCTCATCGACCGGGACAAGTAAAAATTCACCCCTCCACTTT
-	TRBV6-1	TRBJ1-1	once	CASSELVNTEAFF	TGTGCCAGCAGTGAGTTGGTGAACACTGAAGCTTTCTTT
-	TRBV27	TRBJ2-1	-	CASSPTSVRTNEQFF	TGTGCCAGCAGTCCGACTAGTGTTAGGACCAATGAGCAGTTCTTC
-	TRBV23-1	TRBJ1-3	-	CASWGGDLSGNTIYF	TGCGCCAGCTGGGGGGGGGACCTCTCTGGAAACACCATATATTTT
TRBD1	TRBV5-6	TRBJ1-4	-	CASSWGQLDEKLFF	TGTGCCAGCAGCTGGGGACAGCTTGATGAAAAACTGTTTTTT
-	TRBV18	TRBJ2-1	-	CASSPDYNEQFF	TGTGCCAGCTCACCCGACTACAATGAGCAGTTCTTC
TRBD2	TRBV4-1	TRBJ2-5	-	CASSQGPGGETQYF	TGCGCCAGCAGCCAAGGGCCGGGGGGGGAGACCCAGTACTTC
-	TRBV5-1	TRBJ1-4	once	CASSSELNEKLFF	TGCGCCAGCAGCTCAGAACTGAATGAAAAACTGTTTTTT
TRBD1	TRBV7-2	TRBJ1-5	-	CASSLPTGVDQPQHF	TGTGCCAGCAGCTTGCCCACAGGGGTAGACCAGCCCCAGCATTTT
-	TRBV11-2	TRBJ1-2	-	CASSSRPLDGYTF	TGTGCCAGCAGCTCAAGACCGTTGGATGGCTACACCTTC
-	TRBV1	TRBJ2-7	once	CTSSQARGISYEQYF	TGCACCAGCAGCCAAGCCAGGGGTATCTCCTACGAGCAGTACTTC
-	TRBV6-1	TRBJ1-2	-	CASSERGRDGYTF	TGTGCCAGCAGTGAAAGGGGGAGAGATGGCTACACCTTC
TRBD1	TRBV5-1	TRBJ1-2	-	CASSPTGGGTVDGYTF	TGCGCCAGCAGCCCAACCGGTGGGGGGACAGTGGATGGCTACACCTTC
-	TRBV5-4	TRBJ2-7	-	CASSFGGPGGSVREQYF	TGTGCCAGCAGCTTTGGGGGTCCCGGGGGTAGCGTTCGCGAGCAGTACTTC
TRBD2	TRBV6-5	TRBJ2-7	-	CASSYRSGGGEQYF	TGTGCCAGCAGTTACCGAAGCGGGGGCGGCGAGCAGTACTTC
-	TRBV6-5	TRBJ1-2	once	CASSDRRLAYGYTF	TGTGCCAGCAGTGACAGGAGGCTTGCCTATGGCTACACCTTC
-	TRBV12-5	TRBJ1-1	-	CASGWGGNTEAFF	TGTGCTAGTGGTTGGGGCGGGAACACTGAAGCTTTCTTT
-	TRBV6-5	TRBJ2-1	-	CASSYSIGNEQFF	TGTGCCAGCAGTTACTCGATCGGGAATGAGCAGTTCTTC
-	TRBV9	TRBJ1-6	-	CASSVHGGSPLHF	TGTGCCAGCAGCGTACACGGGGGTTCACCCCTCCACTTT
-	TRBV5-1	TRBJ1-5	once	CASSLDGTVGTIQPQHF	TGCGCCAGCAGCTTGGATGGGACGGTTGGGACCATTCAGCCCCAGCATTTT
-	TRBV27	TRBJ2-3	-	CASSLTGWSTDTQYF	TGTGCCAGCAGTTTAACTGGTTGGAGCACAGATACGCAGTATTTT
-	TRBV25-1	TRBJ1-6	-	CASSDSGDSPLHF	TGTGCCAGCAGTGATTCGGGAGATTCACCCCTCCACTTT
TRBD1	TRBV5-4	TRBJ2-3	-	CASSTRDRGFADTQYF	TGTGCCAGCAGTACCCGGGACAGGGGGTTCGCAGATACGCAGTATTTT
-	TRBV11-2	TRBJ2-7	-	CASSTLGGRGGYEQYF	TGTGCCAGCAGCACCCTCGGAGGCCGGGGCGGCTACGAGCAGTACTTC
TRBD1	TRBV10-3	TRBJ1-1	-	CAIRGGGQASTGEAFF	TGTGCCATCAGGGGGGGCGGACAGGCCTCCACAGGTGAAGCTTTCTTT
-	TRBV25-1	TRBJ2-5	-	CASSEVRYQETQYF	TGTGCCAGCAGTGAAGTTCGGTACCAAGAGACCCAGTACTTC
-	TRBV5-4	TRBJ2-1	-	CASSLTPLGGEVPFF	TGTGCCAGCAGCTTGACCCCGTTGGGGGGCGAAGTGCCGTTCTTC
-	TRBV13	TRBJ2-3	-	CASSLRSFSTDTQYF	TGTGCCAGCAGCTTACGGAGCTTCAGCACAGATACGCAGTATTTT
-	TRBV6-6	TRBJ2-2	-	CASSYGGTGELFF	TGTGCCAGCAGTTATGGAGGCACCGGGGAGCTGTTTTTT
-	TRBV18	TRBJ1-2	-	CASSPETGYGYTF	TGTGCCAGCTCACCCGAGACAGGATATGGCTACACCTTC
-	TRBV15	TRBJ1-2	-	CATSRESGTYGYTF	TGTGCCACCAGCAGAGAGTCGGGTACCTATGGCTACACCTTC
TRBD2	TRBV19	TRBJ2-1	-	CASSIGAGTPNNEQFF	TGTGCCAGTAGTATAGGAGCGGGGACCCCAAACAATGAGCAGTTCTTC
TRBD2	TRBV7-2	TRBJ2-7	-	CASSYSGGALEQYF	TGTGCCAGCAGCTACAGCGGGGGGGCTCTCGAGCAGTACTTC
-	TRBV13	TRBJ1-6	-	CASSLALGWDSPLHF	TGTGCCAGCAGCTTAGCTCTGGGCTGGGACTCACCCCTCCACTTT
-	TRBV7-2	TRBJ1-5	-	CAIGQYSNQPQHF	TGTGCCATCGGACAGTATAGCAATCAGCCCCAGCATTTT
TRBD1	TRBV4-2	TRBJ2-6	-	CASSQPGQGSGANVLTF	TGTGCCAGCAGCCAACCGGGACAGGGGAGTGGGGCCAACGTCCTGACTTTC